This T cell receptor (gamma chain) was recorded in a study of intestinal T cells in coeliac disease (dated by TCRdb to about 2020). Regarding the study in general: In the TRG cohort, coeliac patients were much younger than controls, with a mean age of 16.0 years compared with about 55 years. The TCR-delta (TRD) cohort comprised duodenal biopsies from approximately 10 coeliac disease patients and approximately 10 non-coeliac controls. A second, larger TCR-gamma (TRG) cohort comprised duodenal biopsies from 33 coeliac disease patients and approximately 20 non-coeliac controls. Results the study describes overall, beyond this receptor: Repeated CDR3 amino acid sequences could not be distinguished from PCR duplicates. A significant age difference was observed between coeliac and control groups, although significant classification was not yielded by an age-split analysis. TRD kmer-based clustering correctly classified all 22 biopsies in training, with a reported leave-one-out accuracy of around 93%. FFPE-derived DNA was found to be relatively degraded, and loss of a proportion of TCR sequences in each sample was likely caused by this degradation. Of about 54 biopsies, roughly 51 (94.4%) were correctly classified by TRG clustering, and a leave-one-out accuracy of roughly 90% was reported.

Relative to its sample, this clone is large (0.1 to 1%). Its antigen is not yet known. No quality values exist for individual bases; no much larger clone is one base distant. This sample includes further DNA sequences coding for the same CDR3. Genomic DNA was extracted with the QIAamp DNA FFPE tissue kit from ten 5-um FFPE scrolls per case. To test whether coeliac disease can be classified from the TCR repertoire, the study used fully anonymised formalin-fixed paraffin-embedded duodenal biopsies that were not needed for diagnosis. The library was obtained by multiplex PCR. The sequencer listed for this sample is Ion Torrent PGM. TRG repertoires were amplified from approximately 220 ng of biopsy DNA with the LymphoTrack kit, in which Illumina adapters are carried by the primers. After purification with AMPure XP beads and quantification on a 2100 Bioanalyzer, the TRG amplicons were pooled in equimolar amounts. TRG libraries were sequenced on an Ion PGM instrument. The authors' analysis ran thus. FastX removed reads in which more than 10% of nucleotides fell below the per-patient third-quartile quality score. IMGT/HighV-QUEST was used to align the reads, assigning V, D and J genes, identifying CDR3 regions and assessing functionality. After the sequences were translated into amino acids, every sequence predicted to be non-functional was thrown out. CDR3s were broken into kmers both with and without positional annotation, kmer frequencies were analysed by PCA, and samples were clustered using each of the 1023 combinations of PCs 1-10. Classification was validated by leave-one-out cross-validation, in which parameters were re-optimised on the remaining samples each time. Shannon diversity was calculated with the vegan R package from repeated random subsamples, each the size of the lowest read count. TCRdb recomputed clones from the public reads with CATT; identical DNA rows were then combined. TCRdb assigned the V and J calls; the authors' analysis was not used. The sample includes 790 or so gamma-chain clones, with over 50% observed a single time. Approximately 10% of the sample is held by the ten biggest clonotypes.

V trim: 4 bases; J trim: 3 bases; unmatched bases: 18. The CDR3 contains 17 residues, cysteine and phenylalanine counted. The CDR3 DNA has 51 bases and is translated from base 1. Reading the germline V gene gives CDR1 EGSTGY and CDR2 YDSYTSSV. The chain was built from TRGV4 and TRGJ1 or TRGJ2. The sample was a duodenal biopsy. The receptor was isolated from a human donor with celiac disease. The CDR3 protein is CATWENPALGFYYKKLF. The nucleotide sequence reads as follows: TGTGCCACCTGGGAGAACCCCGCTTTGGGGTTTTATTATAAGAAACTCTTT.